The 8 T cell receptor beta chains below come from one sample, sequenced in a study of T cell responses to AZD1222 COVID-19 vaccine. The protocol was immunoSEQ multiplex PCR, while the TCRdb copy is restricted to in-frame clones and leaves out a portion. The profile covers 73,000 or so clones, with roughly 80% appearing a single time and about 50% taken by the ten largest. The starting material was peripheral blood, obtained 28 days after the second AZD1222 dose. The receptors originated from an adult who received the AZD1222 COVID-19 vaccine.

The count of this clone is one. The chain carries TRBV19 and TRBJ2-2, with D unresolved. V lost 7 bases and J 4 bases, leaving 10 bases between the germline ends. The germline CDR1 and CDR2 sequences are LNHDA and SQIVND (reference sequence). The CDR3 consists of 13 residues. CDR3 sequence: CASISPLTGELFF. CDR3 bases: TGTGCCAGTATTAGCCCTCTCACCGGGGAGCTGTTTTTT. Combining the CDR3 with reference TRBV19 and TRBJ2-2 gives the whole variable domain DGGITQSPKYLFRKEGQNVTLSCEQNLNHDAMYWYRQDPGQGLRLIYYSQIVNDFQKGDIAEGYSVSREKKESFPLTVTSAQKNPTAFYLCASISPLTGELFFGEGSRLTVL.

The rearrangement joins TRBV19 to TRBJ1-1, with no clear D. There are 16 residues in the CDR3. From germline, CDR1 is LNHDA and CDR2 SQIVND (reference sequence). The germline V and J ends were trimmed by 10 bases and 4 bases, with 25 bases remaining between them. The CDR3 DNA reads as TGTGCCACCACTCCGCTGACGCGACCGCTGCCCACTGAAGCTTTCTTT. It encodes CATTPLTRPLPTEAFF.

The J gene is TRBJ1-4, the V gene TRBV25-1; D is uncertain. Germline CDR1 reads MGHDK; CDR2 reads SYGVNS. Trimming left V 3 bases short and J 7 bases short, with 12 bases between. The CDR3 covers 14 residues. CDR3 amino acids: CASSEQWTGEKLFF. The CDR3 bases are TGTGCCAGCAGTGAGCAGTGGACTGGTGAAAAACTGTTTTTT.

The chain joins TRBV10-1 to TRBJ2-3, with 7 positions matching TRBD2. Trimming took 7 bases from V and 3 from J; bases not matched to a gene: 10. Germline V lookup: CDR1 WNHNN, CDR2 SYGVQD (reference sequence). The CDR3 spans 15 residues. CDR3 in amino acids: CASKFERGPTDTQYF. The CDR3, as DNA: TGCGCCAGCAAGTTTGAGCGGGGACCAACAGATACGCAGTATTTT.

The chain recombines TRBV6-4 with TRBJ2-1, with D possibly being TRBD2 (5 bases). CDR1 is MRHNA, CDR2 SNTAGT, per germline. CDR3 length: 15 residues. V dropped 0 bases and J dropped 5 bases, with 11 bases sitting between them. The CDR3 DNA reads as TGTGCCAGCAGTGACTCTGGCGGGCCGAACAATGAGCAGTTCTTC. Its protein product is CASSDSGGPNNEQFF.

The chain couples TRBV19 to TRBJ2-1, with 10 bases that match TRBD1. This CDR3 has 16 amino acids. The germline V gene has CDR1 LNHDA and CDR2 SQIVND (reference sequence). V trimming: 6 bases; J trimming: 3 bases; junction bases outside the gene matches: 8. The CDR3: CASSRGTGDFYNEQFF. The CDR3 nucleotides are TGTGCCAGTAGCCGAGGGACAGGGGATTTCTACAATGAGCAGTTCTTC.

CDR3 protein: CATSDPLTTSGGKETQYF. The CDR3 DNA sequence: TGTGCCACCAGTGATCCCCTCACGACTAGCGGGGGGAAAGAGACCCAGTACTTC. The V gene is TRBV24-1, the J gene TRBJ2-5; 13 bases line up with TRBD2. The CDR3 sequence is 18 residues long. Germline-derived CDR1 and CDR2 are KGHDR and SFDVKD. With V trimmed by 3 bases and J by 3 bases, 9 bases remained unmatched.

The genes are TRBV27 and TRBJ2-7; perhaps TRBD1 as D (6 bases). V lost 7 bases and J 1 base, leaving 20 bases between the germline ends. This CDR3 contains 16 residues. Looked up from germline, CDR1 is MNHEY and CDR2 is SMNVEV (reference sequence). CDR3 residues: CASILQGQQDSYEQYF. The CDR3 bases are TGTGCCAGCATCTTACAAGGACAGCAGGATTCCTACGAGCAGTACTTC.